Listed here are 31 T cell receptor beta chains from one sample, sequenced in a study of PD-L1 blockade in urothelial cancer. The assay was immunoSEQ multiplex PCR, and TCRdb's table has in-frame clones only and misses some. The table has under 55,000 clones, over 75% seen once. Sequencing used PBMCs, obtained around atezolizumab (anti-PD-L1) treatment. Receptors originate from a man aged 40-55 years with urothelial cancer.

The CDR3 bases are TGTGCCAGCAGCTTAGAGGGCAGGGCCACTGAAGCTTTCTTT. Translating gives CASSLEGRATEAFF. V gene TRBV11-3 combines with J gene TRBJ1-1, with D maybe TRBD1 (5 bases). CDR3 size: 14 residues. Germline V lookup: CDR1 SGHNT, CDR2 YENEEA. V was shortened by 0 bases and J by 4 bases, with 9 bases between the two germline ends.

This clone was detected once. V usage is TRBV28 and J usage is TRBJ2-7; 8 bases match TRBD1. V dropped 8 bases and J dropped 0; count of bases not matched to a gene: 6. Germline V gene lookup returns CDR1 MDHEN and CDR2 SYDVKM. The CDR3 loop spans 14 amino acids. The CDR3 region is CASWDRRGSYEQYF. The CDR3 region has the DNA TGTGCCAGCTGGGACAGGAGGGGCTCCTACGAGCAGTACTTC.

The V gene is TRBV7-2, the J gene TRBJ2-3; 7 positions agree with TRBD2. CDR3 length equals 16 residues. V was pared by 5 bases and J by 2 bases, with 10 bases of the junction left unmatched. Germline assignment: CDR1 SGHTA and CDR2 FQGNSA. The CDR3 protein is CASSGGRTRLTDTQYF. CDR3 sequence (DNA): TGTGCCAGCAGCGGAGGAAGGACTAGACTCACAGATACGCAGTATTTT.

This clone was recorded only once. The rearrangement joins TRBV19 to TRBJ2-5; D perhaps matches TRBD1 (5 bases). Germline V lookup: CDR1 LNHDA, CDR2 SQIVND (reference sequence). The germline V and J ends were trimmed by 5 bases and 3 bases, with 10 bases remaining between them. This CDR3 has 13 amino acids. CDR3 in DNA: TGTGCCAGTAGTGCTTACAGGAAAGAGACCCAGTACTTC. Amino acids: CASSAYRKETQYF.

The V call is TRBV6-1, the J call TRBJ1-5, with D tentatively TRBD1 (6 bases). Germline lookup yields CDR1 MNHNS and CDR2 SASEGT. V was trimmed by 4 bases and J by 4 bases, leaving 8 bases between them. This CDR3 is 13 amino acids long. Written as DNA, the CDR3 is TGTGCCAGCAGTGGCGACAGGAATCAGCCCCAGCATTTT. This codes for CASSGDRNQPQHF.

CDR3 sequence reads: CASRPQGVGEQYF. The CDR3 DNA sequence: TGTGCCAGCAGGCCTCAGGGGGTAGGCGAGCAGTACTTC. The chain has TRBV7-2 and TRBJ2-7, with 7 bases fitting TRBD1. Germline CDR1 reads SGHTA; CDR2 reads FQGNSA. The junction had 8 bases not matched to a gene; V was cut back by 6 bases and J by 6 bases. The CDR3 has 13 amino acids.

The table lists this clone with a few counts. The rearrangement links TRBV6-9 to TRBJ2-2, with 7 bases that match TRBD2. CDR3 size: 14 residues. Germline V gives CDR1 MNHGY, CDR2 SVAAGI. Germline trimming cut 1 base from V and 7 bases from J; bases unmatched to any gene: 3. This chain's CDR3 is CASSYLAGDGELFF. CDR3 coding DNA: TGTGCCAGCAGTTATTTGGCGGGAGACGGGGAGCTGTTTTTT.

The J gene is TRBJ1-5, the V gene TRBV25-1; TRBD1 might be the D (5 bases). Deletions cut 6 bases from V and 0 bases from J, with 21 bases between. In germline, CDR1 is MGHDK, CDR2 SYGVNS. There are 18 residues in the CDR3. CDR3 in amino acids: CASRGQGSPIYSNQPQHF. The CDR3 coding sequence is TGTGCCAGCAGGGGGCAGGGATCGCCGATATATAGCAATCAGCCCCAGCATTTT.

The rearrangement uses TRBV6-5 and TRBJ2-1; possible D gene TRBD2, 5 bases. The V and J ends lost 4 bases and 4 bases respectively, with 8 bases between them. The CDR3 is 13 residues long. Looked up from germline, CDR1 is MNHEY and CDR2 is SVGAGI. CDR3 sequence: CASSSGWYNEQFF. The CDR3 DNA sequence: TGTGCCAGCAGTTCGGGGTGGTACAATGAGCAGTTCTTC.

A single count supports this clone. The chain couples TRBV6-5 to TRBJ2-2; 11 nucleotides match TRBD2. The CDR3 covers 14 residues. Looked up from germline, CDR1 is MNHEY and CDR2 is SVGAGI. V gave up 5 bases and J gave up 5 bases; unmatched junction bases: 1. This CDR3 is CASSRLAGTGELFF. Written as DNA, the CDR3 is TGTGCCAGCAGTCGACTAGCGGGAACCGGGGAGCTGTTTTTT.

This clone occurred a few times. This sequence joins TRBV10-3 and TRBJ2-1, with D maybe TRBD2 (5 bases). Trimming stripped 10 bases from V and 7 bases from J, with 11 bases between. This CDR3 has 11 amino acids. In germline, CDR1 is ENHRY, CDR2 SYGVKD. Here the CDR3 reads CATGLTNEQFF. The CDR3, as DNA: TGTGCCACAGGACTGACGAATGAGCAGTTCTTC.

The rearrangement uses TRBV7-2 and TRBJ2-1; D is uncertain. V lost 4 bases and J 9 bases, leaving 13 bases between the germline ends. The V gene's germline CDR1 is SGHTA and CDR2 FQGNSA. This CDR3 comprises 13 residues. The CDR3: CASSSPLRAEQFF. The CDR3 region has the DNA TGTGCCAGCAGCTCCCCCCTGAGAGCTGAGCAGTTCTTC.

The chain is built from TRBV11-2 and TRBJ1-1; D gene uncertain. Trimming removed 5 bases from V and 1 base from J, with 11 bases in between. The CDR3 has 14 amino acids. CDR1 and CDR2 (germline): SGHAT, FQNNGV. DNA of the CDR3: TGTGCCAGCAGCCTCAGACGGGGGAACACTGAAGCTTTCTTT. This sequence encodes CASSLRRGNTEAFF.

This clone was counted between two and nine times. CDR3 sequence: CASSSSLNQPQHF. DNA of the CDR3: TGTGCCAGCAGCTCCAGTCTCAATCAGCCCCAGCATTTT. J is TRBJ1-5 and V is TRBV7-8; D not certain. The germline V and J ends were trimmed by 4 bases and 3 bases, with 7 bases remaining between them. The CDR3 is 13 amino acids. CDR1 is SGHVS, CDR2 FQNEAQ, per germline.

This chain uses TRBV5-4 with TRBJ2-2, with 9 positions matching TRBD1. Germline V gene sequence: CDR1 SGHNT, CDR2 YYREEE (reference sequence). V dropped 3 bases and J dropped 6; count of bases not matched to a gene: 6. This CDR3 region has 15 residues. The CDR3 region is CASSSGQGFAGELFF. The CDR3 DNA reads TGTGCCAGCAGCTCGGGACAGGGTTTTGCCGGGGAGCTGTTTTTT.

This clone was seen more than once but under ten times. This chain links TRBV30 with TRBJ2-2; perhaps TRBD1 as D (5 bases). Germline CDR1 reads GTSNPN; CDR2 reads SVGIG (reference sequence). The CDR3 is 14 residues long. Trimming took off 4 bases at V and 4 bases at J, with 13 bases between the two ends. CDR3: CAWTSGLGTGELFF. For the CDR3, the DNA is TGTGCCTGGACATCAGGGTTGGGCACCGGGGAGCTGTTTTTT.

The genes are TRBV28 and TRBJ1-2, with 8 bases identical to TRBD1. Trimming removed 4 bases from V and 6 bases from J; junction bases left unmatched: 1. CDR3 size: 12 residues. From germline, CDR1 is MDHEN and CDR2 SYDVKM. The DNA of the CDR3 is TGTGCCAGCAGTTCGACAGGGGATGGCTACACCTTC. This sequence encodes CASSSTGDGYTF.

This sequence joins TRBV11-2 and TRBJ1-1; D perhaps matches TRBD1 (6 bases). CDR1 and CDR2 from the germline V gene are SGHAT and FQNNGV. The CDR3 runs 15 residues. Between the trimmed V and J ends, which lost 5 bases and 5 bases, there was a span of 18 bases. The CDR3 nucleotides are TGTGCCAGCAGCACAATACTAGGGGGTTGGACTGAAGCTTTCTTT. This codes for CASSTILGGWTEAFF.

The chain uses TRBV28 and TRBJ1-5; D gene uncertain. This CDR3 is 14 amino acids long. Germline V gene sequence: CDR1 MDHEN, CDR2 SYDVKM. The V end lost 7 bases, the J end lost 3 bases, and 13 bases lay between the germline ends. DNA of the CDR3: TGTGCCAGCACCGCGGGAGGATACAATCAGCCCCAGCATTTT. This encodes CASTAGGYNQPQHF.

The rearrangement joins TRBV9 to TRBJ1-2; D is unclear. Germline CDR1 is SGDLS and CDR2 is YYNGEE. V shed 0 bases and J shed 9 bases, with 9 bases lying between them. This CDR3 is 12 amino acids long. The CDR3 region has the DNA TGTGCCAGCAGCGTAGTGAACACACGCTACACCTTC. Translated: CASSVVNTRYTF.

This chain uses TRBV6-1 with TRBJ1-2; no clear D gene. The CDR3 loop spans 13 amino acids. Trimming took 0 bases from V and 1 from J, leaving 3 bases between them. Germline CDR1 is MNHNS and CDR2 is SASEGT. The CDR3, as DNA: TGTGCCAGCAGTGAAGCCTATAACTATGGCTACACCTTC. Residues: CASSEAYNYGYTF.

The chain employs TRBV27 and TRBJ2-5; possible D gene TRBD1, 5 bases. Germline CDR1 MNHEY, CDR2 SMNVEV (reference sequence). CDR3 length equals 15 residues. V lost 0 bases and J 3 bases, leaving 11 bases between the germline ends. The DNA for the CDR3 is TGTGCCAGCAGTTTATCGTTCCAGGGCAAAGAGACCCAGTACTTC. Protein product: CASSLSFQGKETQYF.

This chain's CDR3 is CASSPGGGVRPQHF. Written as DNA, the CDR3 is TGTGCCAGCAGTCCCGGGGGGGGAGTTCGGCCCCAGCATTTT. The V and J genes are TRBV28 and TRBJ1-5, with a tentative D call TRBD1 (5 bases). The V gene's germline CDR1 is MDHEN and CDR2 SYDVKM. The ends were cut back, 5 bases at V and 9 bases at J, with 17 bases in the middle. CDR3 size: 14 residues.

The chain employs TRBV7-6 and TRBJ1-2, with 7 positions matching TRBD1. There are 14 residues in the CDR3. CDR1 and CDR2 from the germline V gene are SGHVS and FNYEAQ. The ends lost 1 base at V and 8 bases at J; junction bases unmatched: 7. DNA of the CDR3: TGTGCCAGCAGCTTAGGGAACCAGGGGGGCGGCTACACCTTC. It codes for CASSLGNQGGGYTF.

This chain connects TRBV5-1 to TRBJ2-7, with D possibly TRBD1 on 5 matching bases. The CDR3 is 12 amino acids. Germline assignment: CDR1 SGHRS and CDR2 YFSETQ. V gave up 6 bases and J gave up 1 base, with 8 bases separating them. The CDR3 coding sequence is TGCGCCAGCACCTCAGGGTCCTACGAGCAGTACTTC. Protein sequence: CASTSGSYEQYF.

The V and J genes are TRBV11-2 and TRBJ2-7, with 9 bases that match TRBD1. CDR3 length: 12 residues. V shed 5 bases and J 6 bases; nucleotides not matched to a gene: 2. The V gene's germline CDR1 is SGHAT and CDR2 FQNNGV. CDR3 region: CASSPGQGEQYF. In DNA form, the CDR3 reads TGTGCCAGCAGCCCGGGACAGGGCGAGCAGTACTTC.

Here the CDR3 DNA reads TGTGCCAGCAGATACGGGGCCGCTGGGGCCTACGAGCAGTACTTC. It is translated as CASRYGAAGAYEQYF. The chain links TRBV6-5 to TRBJ2-7; D might be TRBD1 or TRBD2, each matching 5 bases. The CDR3 is made up of 15 amino acids. V lost 6 bases, J lost 2 bases, and 17 bases lay in between. Looked up from germline, CDR1 is MNHEY and CDR2 is SVGAGI.

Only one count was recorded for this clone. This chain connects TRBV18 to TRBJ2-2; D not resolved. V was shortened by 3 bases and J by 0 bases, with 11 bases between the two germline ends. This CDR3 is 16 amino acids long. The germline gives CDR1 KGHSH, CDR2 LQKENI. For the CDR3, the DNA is TGTGCCAGCTCACCGAGAGACACCACGAACACCGGGGAGCTGTTTTTT. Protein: CASSPRDTTNTGELFF.

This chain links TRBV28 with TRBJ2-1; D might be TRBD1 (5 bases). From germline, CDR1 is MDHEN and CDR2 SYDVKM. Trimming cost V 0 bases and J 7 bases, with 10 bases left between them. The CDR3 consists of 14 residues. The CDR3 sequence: CASSLWQGKNEQFF. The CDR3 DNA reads TGTGCCAGCAGTTTATGGCAGGGTAAAAATGAGCAGTTCTTC.

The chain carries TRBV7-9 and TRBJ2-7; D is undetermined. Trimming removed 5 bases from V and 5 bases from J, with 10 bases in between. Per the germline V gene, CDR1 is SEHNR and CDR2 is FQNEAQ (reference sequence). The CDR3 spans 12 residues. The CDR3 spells CASSLIPDEQYF. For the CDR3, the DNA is TGTGCCAGCAGCCTAATCCCCGACGAGCAGTACTTC.

The CDR3, as DNA: TGCAGCGTTGTCTCCAGGGTCCGAGGCTACACCTTC. Protein: CSVVSRVRGYTF. The V call is TRBV29-1, the J call TRBJ1-2; maybe TRBD1 (5 bases). Trimming stripped 4 bases from V and 8 bases from J, with 14 bases between. The CDR3 is 12 residues long. Looked up from germline, CDR1 is SQVTM and CDR2 is ANQGSEA.